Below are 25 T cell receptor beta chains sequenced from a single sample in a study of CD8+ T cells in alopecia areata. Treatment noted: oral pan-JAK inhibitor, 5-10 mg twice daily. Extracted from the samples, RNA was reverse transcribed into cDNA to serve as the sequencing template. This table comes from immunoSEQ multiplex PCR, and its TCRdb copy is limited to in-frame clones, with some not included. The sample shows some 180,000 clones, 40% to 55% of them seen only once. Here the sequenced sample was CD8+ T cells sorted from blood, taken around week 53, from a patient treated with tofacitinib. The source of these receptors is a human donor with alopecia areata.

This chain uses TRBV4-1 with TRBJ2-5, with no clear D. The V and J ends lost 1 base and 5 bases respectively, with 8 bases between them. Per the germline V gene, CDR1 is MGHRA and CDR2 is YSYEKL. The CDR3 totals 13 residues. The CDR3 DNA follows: TGCGCCAGCAGCCAAGCACTCCGGGAGACCCAGTACTTC. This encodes CASSQALRETQYF.

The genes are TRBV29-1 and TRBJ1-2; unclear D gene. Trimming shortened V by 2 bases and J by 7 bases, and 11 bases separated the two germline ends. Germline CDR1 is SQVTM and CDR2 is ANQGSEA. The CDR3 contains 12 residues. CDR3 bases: TGCAGCGTTGAAAGGTCCAGATCTGGCTACACCTTC. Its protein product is CSVERSRSGYTF. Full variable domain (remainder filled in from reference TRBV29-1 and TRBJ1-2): SAVISQKPSRDICQRGTSLTIQCQVDSQVTMMFWYRQQPGQSLTLIATANQGSEATYESGFVIDKFPISRPNLTFSTLTVSNMSPEDSSIYLCSVERSRSGYTFGSGTRLTVV.

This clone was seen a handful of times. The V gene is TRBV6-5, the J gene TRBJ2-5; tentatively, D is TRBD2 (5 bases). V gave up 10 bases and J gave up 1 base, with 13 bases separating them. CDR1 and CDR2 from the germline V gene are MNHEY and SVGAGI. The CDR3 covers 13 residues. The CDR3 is CATRGPSQETQYF. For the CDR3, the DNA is TGTGCCACCCGCGGGCCATCCCAAGAGACCCAGTACTTC.

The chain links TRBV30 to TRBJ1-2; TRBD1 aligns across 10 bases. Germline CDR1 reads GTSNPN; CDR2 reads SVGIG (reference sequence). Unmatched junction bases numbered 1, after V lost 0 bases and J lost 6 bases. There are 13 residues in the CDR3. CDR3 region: CAWSVTGGDGYTF. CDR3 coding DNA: TGTGCCTGGAGTGTGACAGGGGGCGATGGCTACACCTTC.

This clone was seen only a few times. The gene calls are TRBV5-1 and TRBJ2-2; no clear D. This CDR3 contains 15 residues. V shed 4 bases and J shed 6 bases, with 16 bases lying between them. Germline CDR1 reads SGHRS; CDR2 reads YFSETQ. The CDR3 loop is CASSLKAFRAGELFF. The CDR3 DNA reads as TGCGCCAGCAGCCTGAAGGCCTTCCGGGCCGGGGAGCTGTTTTTT.

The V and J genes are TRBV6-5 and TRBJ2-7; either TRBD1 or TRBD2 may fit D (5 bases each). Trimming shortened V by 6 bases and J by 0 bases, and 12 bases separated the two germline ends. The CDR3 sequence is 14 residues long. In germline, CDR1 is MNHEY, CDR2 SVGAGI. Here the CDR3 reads CASSPPGPSYEQYF. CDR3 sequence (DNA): TGTGCCAGCAGCCCTCCGGGACCCTCCTACGAGCAGTACTTC.

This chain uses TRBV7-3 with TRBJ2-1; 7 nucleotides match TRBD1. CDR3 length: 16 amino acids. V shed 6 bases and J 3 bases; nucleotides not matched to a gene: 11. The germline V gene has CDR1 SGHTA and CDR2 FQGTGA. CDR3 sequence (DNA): TGTGCCAGCAGTCCTCGCCCCCGGGACAGCTACAATGAGCAGTTCTTC. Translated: CASSPRPRDSYNEQFF.

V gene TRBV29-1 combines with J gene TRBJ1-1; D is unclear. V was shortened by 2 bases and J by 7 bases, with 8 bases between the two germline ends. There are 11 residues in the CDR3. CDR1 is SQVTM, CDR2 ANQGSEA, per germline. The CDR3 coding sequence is TGCAGCGTTGAATTGGGTATTGAAGCTTTCTTT. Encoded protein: CSVELGIEAFF.

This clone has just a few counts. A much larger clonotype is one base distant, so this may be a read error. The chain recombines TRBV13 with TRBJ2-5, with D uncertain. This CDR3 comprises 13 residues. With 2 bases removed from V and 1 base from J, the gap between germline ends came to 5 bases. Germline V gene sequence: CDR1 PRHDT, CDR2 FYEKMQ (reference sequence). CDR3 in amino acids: CASSLPPQETQYF. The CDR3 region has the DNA TGTGCCAGCAGCTTACCGCCCCAAGAGACCCAGTACTTC.

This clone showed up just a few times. This CDR3 reads CAISEVASGYEQYF. As DNA, the CDR3 is TGTGCCATCAGTGAAGTAGCCTCTGGATACGAGCAGTACTTC. The chain combines TRBV10-3 with TRBJ2-7, with D unresolved. Germline V CDR1 and CDR2: ENHRY, SYGVKD. The CDR3 is 14 amino acids. Trimming removed 3 bases at V and 4 bases at J, with 13 bases between.

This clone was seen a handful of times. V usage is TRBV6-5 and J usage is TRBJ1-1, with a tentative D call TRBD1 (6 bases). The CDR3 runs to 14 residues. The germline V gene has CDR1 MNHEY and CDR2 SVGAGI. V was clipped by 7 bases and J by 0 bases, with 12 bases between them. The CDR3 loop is CASTFGGMNTEAFF. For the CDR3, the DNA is TGTGCCAGCACCTTCGGGGGCATGAACACTGAAGCTTTCTTT.

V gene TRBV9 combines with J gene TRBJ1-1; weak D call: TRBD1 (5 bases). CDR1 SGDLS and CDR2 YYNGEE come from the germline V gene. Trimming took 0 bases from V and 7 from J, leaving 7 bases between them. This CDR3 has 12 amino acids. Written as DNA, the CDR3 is TGTGCCAGCAGCGTAGCTGGGGGTGAAGCTTTCTTT. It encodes CASSVAGGEAFF.

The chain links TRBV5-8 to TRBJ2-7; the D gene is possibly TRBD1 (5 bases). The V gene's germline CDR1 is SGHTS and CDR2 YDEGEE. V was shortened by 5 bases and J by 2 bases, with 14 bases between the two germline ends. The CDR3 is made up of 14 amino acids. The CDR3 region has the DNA TGTGCCAGCAGTACCATCGTGACAGCCTACGAGCAGTACTTC. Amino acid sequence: CASSTIVTAYEQYF.

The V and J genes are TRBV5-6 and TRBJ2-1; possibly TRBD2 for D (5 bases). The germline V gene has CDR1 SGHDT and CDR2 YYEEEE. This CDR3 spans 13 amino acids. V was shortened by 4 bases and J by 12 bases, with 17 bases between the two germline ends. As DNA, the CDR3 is TGTGCCAGCAGCGAAAATCAAATGGAGGTGCAGTTCTTC. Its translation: CASSENQMEVQFF.

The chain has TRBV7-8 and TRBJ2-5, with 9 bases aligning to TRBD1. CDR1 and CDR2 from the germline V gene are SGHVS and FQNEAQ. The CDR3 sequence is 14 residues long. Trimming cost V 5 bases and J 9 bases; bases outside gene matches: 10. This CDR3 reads CASSLGTGPGAQYF. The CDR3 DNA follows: TGTGCCAGCAGCCTGGGGACAGGGCCTGGGGCCCAGTACTTC.

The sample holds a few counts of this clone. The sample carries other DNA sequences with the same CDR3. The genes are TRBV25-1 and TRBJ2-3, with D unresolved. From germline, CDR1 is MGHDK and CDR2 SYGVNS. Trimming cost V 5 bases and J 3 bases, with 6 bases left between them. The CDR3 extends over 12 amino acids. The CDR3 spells CASSRGTDTQYF. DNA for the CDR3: TGTGCCAGCAGTCGAGGTACAGATACGCAGTATTTT.

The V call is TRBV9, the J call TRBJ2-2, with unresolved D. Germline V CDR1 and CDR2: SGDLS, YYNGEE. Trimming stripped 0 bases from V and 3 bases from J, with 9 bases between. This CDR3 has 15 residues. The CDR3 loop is CASSVGLIHTGELFF. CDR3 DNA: TGTGCCAGCAGCGTAGGGCTGATACACACCGGGGAGCTGTTTTTT. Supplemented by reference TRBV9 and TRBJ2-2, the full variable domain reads DSGVTQTPKHLITATGQRVTLRCSPRSGDLSVYWYQQSLDQGLQFLIQYYNGEERAKGNILERFSAQQFPDLHSELNLSSLELGDSALYFCASSVGLIHTGELFFGEGSRLTVL.

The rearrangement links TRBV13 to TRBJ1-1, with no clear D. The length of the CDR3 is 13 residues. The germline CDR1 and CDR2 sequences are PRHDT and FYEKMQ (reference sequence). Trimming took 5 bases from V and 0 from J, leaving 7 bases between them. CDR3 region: CASSVPMNTEAFF. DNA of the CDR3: TGTGCCAGCAGCGTACCGATGAACACTGAAGCTTTCTTT.

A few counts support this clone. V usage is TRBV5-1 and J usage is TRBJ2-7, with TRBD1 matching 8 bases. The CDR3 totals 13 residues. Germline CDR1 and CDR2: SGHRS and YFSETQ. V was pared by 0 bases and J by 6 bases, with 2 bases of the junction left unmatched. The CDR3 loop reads CASSLGTGREQYF. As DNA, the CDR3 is TGCGCCAGCAGCTTGGGGACAGGGCGCGAGCAGTACTTC.

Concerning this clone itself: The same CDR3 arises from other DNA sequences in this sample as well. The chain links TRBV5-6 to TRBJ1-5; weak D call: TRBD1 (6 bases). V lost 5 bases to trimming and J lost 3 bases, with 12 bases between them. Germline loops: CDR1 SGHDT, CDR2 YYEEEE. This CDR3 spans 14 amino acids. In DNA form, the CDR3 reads TGTGCCAGCAGTCTAGGGGACACCAATCAGCCCCAGCATTTT. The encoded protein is CASSLGDTNQPQHF.

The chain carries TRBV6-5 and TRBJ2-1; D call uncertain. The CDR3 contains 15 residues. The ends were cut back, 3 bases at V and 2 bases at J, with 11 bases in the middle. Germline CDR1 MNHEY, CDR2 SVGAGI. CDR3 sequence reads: CASSYSTVAYNEQFF. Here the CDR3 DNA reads TGTGCCAGCAGTTATTCGACTGTCGCCTACAATGAGCAGTTCTTC.

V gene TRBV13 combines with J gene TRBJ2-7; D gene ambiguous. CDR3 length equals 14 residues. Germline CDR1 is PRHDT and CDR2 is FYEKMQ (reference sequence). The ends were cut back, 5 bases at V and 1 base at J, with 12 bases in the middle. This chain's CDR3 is CASSAADGSYEQYF. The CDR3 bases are TGTGCCAGCAGCGCTGCGGACGGATCCTACGAGCAGTACTTC.

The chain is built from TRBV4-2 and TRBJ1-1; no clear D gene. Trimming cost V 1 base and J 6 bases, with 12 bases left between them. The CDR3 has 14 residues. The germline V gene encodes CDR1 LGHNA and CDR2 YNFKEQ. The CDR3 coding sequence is TGTGCCAGCAGCCAAGCATACTCAACATCTGAAGCTTTCTTT. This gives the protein CASSQAYSTSEAFF.

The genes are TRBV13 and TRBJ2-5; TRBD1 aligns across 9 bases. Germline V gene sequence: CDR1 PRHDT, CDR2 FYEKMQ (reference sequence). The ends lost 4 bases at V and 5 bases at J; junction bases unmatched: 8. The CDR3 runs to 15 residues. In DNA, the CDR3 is TGTGCCAGCAGCTCCCTGGGACAGGGCGGCGAGACCCAGTACTTC. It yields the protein CASSSLGQGGETQYF.

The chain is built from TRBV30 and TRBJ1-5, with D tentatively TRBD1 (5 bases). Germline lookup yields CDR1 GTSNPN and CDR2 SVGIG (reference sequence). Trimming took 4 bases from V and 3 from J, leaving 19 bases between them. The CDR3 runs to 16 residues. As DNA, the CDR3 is TGTGCCTGGACCCCCCGTCGGGGACTGCACAATCAGCCCCAGCATTTT. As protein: CAWTPRRGLHNQPQHF.